This T cell receptor (beta chain) was obtained from a study of T cells in Graves' hyperthyroidism and ophthalmopathy. Overall study findings and caveats: A model using 13 V-J features told ophthalmopathy apart from stable hyperthyroidism.

The CDR3 has 13 residues. From germline, CDR1 is MNHEY and CDR2 SMNVEV (reference sequence). Trimming shortened V by 5 bases and J by 8 bases, and 15 bases separated the two germline ends. As concerns this clonotype: Its antigen is not identified.

Regions amplified from RNA transcripts were the TCR beta CDR3 regions. HTBI primers were used for first-round RT-PCR of the TCR CDR3. In TCRdb, the multiplex PCR reads were re-called with MiXCR into one record per CDR3 protein. The repertoire holds 360,000 or so distinct CDR3 sequences, with nearly 15% as singletons. Sequenced input: blood. This receptor was identified in a woman aged 55 to 70 with Graves' ophthalmopathy. The chain links TRBV27 to TRBJ1-2; D possibly corresponds to TRBD1 (6 bases). The CDR3 loop reads CASSTPTGYGYTF. The CDR3 DNA reads TGTGCCAGCAGTACCCCCACAGGGTACGGCTACACCTTC.